This entry describes one T cell receptor beta chain. Its antigen is unknown. Base qualities are not at hand, and no much larger clone is one base apart. The data were taken from a study of shared clonotypes between healthy human individuals (dated by TCRdb to about 2020). Broadly, across the study: A couple of women and three men aged 18 to 49 years were included in the cohort. For each donor, CD4 naive and CD4 memory were each run on three plates, CD8 naive on two plates, and CD8 memory on one plate. The study deeply sequenced blood TCR repertoires of 5 or 6 healthy adults to estimate repertoire size and the extent of clonotype sharing between individuals. To increase sequencing depth and limit assay-specific biases, different laboratories used diverse techniques to prepare libraries and sequence TCR repertoires. Leukapheresis yielded between about 0.85 and 10 billion PBMCs per donor. Beyond this particular receptor, the publication reports: Based on pairwise subsampling, the degree of clonotype sharing among donors was expected to be affected by sequencing depth. Sampling was restricted to blood, and TCR repertoires in tissue are likely to differ from TCR repertoires in blood. Sharing across four donors was observed for about 5% of naive CD4, around 3.5% of naive CD8, 2% to 2.5% of memory CD4, and 0.4% of memory CD8 clonotypes. The small number of donors limited the genetic and exposure-history diversity represented. Estimated clonotype richness was generally larger for naive than for memory subsets. Even with the large sequencing depth, rarefaction of the sorted-subset datasets indicated that sequencing was incomplete. Clonotypes shared by all four sorted-subset donors showed higher generation probabilities than non-shared clonotypes.

Using the deep immunoSEQ assay, TCR CDR3 regions were amplified from genomic DNA by multiplex PCR. For each cell subset, the extracted genomic DNA was distributed evenly across all wells of several immunoSEQ 96-well plates, and each plate served as one replicate. Each replicate PCR for sorted subsets received about 0.2 ug genomic DNA, equal to 30,000 or so T cell genomes. Purified libraries were measured with a Qubit 3.0 fluorometer, size-checked on a Bioanalyzer 2100, and measured again with the KAPA Library Quantification kit. A separate single-read 150-cycle Illumina NextSeq 550 flow cell was used to sequence each immunoSEQ 96-well plate. As for the original processing: Because only junctional sequences without quality scores were contained in the immunoSEQ output, filtering matching that applied to full-length reads could not be performed. Sequences were annotated with PyIR, a Python wrapper for IgBLAST v1.9, and V/J genes and CDR3 were assigned using IMGT germline references. Reads were removed for weak V/J assignments (E-value above 1e-6), missing CDR3, stop codons, out-of-frame junctions, or ambiguous translated residues. V3J clonotypes were defined as sequences sharing the same inferred V gene, J gene, and CDR3 amino acid sequence. Percentage overlap between repertoires was computed as shared unique clonotypes divided by the size of the smaller repertoire. RTK rarefaction, the Chao1 estimator, and Recon v2.1 estimates of unobserved clonotypes were used to assess repertoire richness. Generation probabilities were computed with OLGA for all TCRbeta clonotypes obtained by the gDNA method from a handful of donors. TCRdb stores this immuneACCESS table with in-frame sequences only. Part of the clones is absent; in the studies checked, under half of the shortfall reflects unresolved V genes, and no reason is known for the rest. V and J calls and clone size come straight from that table; D and trimming were deduced from the DNA. This sample comprises roughly 550,000 clones, about 95% of them detected only once. The ten most abundant clones make up 0.11% of the sample.

The germline V gene provides CDR1 SGHAT and CDR2 FQNNGV. Trimming leaves V shorter by 2 bases and J shorter by 4 bases, with the junction holding 1 base beyond the gene matches. The CDR3, from cysteine to phenylalanine, totals 15 residues. Kept here is only the CDR3 DNA, which spans 45 bases and is read in frame from base 1. CD8 naive samples consisted of CD45RO-negative cells that were positively selected for CCR7, yielding a CD45RA+CCR7+ population without TemRA cells. Donors were healthy HIV-negative adults with no recently reported acute infections or vaccinations. Every donor was a Caucasian adult residing in Nashville, Tennessee, USA. After blood collection by leukapheresis, PBMCs were isolated using Ficoll-Histopaque density gradient centrifugation and then cryopreserved in the vapor phase of liquid nitrogen. Analytical flow cytometry was used to check the purity and quantity of each magnetically sorted T cell population. Each sorted fraction had its genomic DNA isolated and then quantified by UV absorbance on a Nanodrop 2000c.

The source material was naive CD8+ T cells sorted from blood. This specimen's cell subset or site label, interpreted: CD45RA+CCR7+. The sequence came from a woman aged 25 to 39 in good health. The V gene is TRBV11-2 and the J gene is TRBJ2-3, with 12 bases aligning to TRBD2. The CDR3 sequence is CASSLLAGGPDTQYF. The nucleotide sequence reads as follows: TGTGCCAGCAGCTTACTAGCGGGAGGGCCAGATACGCAGTATTTT.